Shown below are 10 T cell receptor beta chains from a single sample sequenced in a study of blood T cells in healthy people across ages. The use of a sample-barcoded 5' primer and a J-beta primer mix characterized a second PCR of roughly 6 to 11 cycles. TCRdb called the 5' RACE reads again in MiXCR, with one record for every CDR3 protein. The sample gives some 1.8 million distinct CDR3 sequences, about two fifths of which show up once; 20% to 25% is in the top ten. Sequenced material: blood. These receptors were collected from a human donor in good health.

The chain recombines TRBV5-6 with TRBJ2-5, with a tentative D call TRBD2 (6 bases). Germline-derived CDR1 and CDR2 are SGHDT and YYEEEE. The ends were cut back, 4 bases at V and 5 bases at J, with 15 bases in the middle. CDR3 length: 14 residues. Here the CDR3 reads CASSKGLGGETQYF. The CDR3 coding sequence is TGTGCCAGCAGCAAGGGACTCGGAGGGGAGACCCAGTACTTC.

The chain uses TRBV20-1 and TRBJ1-1, with 8 positions matching TRBD1. The CDR3 covers 13 residues. CDR1 is DFQATT, CDR2 SNEGSKA, per germline (reference sequence). After removal of 4 bases from V and 5 bases from J, the junction contained 6 bases not matched to a gene. CDR3 in DNA: TGCAGTGCTACCAGGGGGCTAGGAACTGAAGCTTTCTTT. Protein: CSATRGLGTEAFF.

This clonotype was counted a few times. The chain has TRBV12-3 or TRBV12-4 and TRBJ2-3; TRBD1 or TRBD2 may be the D gene (5 bases each). Trimming pared 6 bases from V and 6 bases from J, leaving 16 bases between. There are 14 residues in the CDR3. CDR3 nucleotides: TGTGCCAGCAGCCGGGACCCGGCTTGGGATACGCAGTATTTT. This codes for CASSRDPAWDTQYF.

This chain links TRBV14 with TRBJ2-3; D remains unclear. Trimming removed 0 bases from V and 9 bases from J, with 19 bases in between. The CDR3 runs to 16 residues. Germline V gene data show CDR1 as SGHDN and CDR2 as FVKESK. CDR3 in amino acids: CASSQDNVGRVRTQYF. The CDR3 region has the DNA TGTGCCAGCAGCCAAGATAATGTTGGACGAGTCAGGACGCAGTATTTT.

On this clonotype: The germline gene is not matched at one end of the junction; a read error may be the cause. This chain joins TRBV2 and TRBJ1-6, with unresolved D. The germline V gene encodes CDR1 SNHLY and CDR2 FYNNEI. CDR3 length: 14 amino acids. The CDR3 here is CASKPGGTYSSLHF. In DNA form, the CDR3 reads TGTGCCAGCAAACCAGGTGGAACCTATTCATCCCTCCACTTT.

The gene calls are TRBV10-3 and TRBJ2-3; 11 bases are a match to TRBD2. Germline values: CDR1 ENHRY, CDR2 SYGVKD. Germline trimming cut 8 bases from V and 1 base from J; bases unmatched to any gene: 5. The CDR3 has 15 residues. CDR3 sequence reads: CAIGGLAGRTDTQYF. CDR3 sequence (DNA): TGTGCCATCGGAGGACTAGCGGGTCGCACAGATACGCAGTATTTT.

The gene calls are TRBV20-1 and TRBJ2-7; a possible D gene is TRBD1 (6 bases). Near its end, the DNA agrees better with TRBJ2-5, so the J call may be wrong. This CDR3 spans 15 amino acids. Looked up from germline, CDR1 is DFQATT and CDR2 is SNEGSKA (reference sequence). CDR3 bases: TGCAGTGCTAGCTCCTACAGGGCTTTGGGAGAGACCCAGTACTTC. It translates to CSASSYRALGETQYF.

This rearrangement joins TRBV12-3 or TRBV12-4 to TRBJ2-3; D uncertain. The CDR3 is 15 residues long. Between the trimmed V and J ends, which lost 3 bases and 1 base, there was a span of 11 bases. The CDR3 is CASSLSTHGTDTQYF. CDR3 nucleotides: TGTGCCAGCAGTTTGTCAACCCACGGCACAGATACGCAGTATTTT.

This clonotype was counted only a few times. The rearrangement uses TRBV12-3 or TRBV12-4 and TRBJ2-1; D perhaps matches TRBD1 (6 bases). Between the trimmed V and J ends, which lost 1 base and 0 bases, there was a span of 13 bases. The CDR3 contains 17 residues. In DNA form, the CDR3 reads TGTGCCAGCAGTTTAGGGACAGATTCTAGCTCCTACAATGAGCAGTTCTTC. It codes for CASSLGTDSSSYNEQFF.

This clonotype was counted between two and nine times. The rearrangement joins TRBV20-1 to TRBJ2-1; 9 nucleotides match TRBD2. Germline lookup yields CDR1 DFQATT and CDR2 SNEGSKA (reference sequence). Trimming cost V 3 bases and J 4 bases; bases outside gene matches: 4. CDR3 length: 14 residues. The CDR3 spells CSARGLASYNEQFF. The CDR3 region has the DNA TGCAGTGCTAGGGGACTAGCTTCTTACAATGAGCAGTTCTTC.